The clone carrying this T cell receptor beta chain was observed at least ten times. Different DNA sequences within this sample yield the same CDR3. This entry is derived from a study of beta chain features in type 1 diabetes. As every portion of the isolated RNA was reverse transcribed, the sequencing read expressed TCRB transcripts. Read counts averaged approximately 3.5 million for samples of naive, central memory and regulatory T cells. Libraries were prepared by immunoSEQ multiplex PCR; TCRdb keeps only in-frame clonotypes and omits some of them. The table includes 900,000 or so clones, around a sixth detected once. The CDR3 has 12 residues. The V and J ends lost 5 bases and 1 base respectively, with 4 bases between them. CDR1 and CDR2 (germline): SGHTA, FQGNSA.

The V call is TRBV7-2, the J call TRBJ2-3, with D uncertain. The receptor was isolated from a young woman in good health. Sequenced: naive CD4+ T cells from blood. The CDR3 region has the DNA TGTGCCAGCAGCAGTGGCACAGATACGCAGTATTTT. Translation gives CASSSGTDTQYF. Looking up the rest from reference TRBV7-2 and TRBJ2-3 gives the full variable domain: GAGVSQSPSNKVTEKGKDVELRCDPISGHTALYWYRQSLGQGLEFLIYFQGNSAPDKSGLPSDRFSAERTGGSVSTLTIQRTQQEDSAVYLCASSSGTDTQYFGPGTRLTVL.